This TCR beta chain comes out of a study of CD8 T cells in Susac syndrome. Overall study context: At the time of blood draw, patients with Susac syndrome were therapy-naive, receiving corticosteroids, or receiving intravenous immunoglobulin alone.

Reverse transcription used roughly 0.45 to 1 ug RNA and random hexamers. Coverage of TCR beta CDR3 amplification by immunoSEQ multiplex PCR extended to 54 Vbeta and 13 Jbeta. TCRdb passed the immunoSEQ multiplex PCR reads through MiXCR, listing each CDR3 protein once. The sample records around 190,000 distinct CDR3 sequences, approximately 94% being singletons. Per germline, CDR1 SGHRS and CDR2 YFSETQ. Counting both end residues, the CDR3 totals 8 amino acids. Details on this clonotype: Likely a read error: the CDR3 ends without its conserved phenylalanine or tryptophan. It is unclear where the CDR3 begins or ends on the DNA, so no DNA is shown, and the CDR3 is as TCRdb lists it.

What was sequenced was CD4+ T cells from PBMCs. This TCR was sampled from a human donor with Susac syndrome. The chain employs TRBV5-1 and TRBJ2-7. The chain's CDR3 is CASSSNGL.